This T cell receptor beta chain is from a study of cytomegalovirus exposure and HLA in healthy donors (dated by TCRdb to about 2017). Notes on the research overall: According to an earlier analysis of 587 of the donors, 150 million to 200 million T cells yielded 117 million unique TCR beta sequences and around 300 Gb of sequence data. Roughly 5 DR-DQ haplotypes were handled as single units for association and clustering, since linkage in the cohort was strong. Class I and class II HLA loci were covered by the typing at four-digit resolution. The study was designed to test whether signatures of past pathogen exposure could be identified by cataloging public T cell receptors. Genome-wide SNP genotypes for about 55% of the roughly 670 donors were used in a later genetic analysis, which treated that subset as a discovery cohort. The number of typed donors differed by locus: roughly 629-640 for A, B, C, DRB1 and DQB1; roughly 510 for DQA1; some 610 for DPA1; and 400 to 480 for DPB1. Donor age, sex, ethnicity and CMV serostatus were compiled together with the repertoire data. To predict cytomegalovirus infection status, the study brought together high-throughput TCR immunosequencing, statistical association of individual TCRs with disease status, and machine learning. An early release covering more than 500 HLA-typed donors comprised about 300 gigabases of sequencing data and 65 million to 100 million unique TCR sequences. To decide whether each TCR beta V gene segment behaved as functional or pseudogenic, an earlier analysis of approximately 590 of the donors relied on high-throughput TCR beta sequencing. Besides the first cohort of around 700 subjects, a separate validation cohort made up of roughly 120 different subjects was used. To study patterns of TCR occurrence, a later analysis re-analyzed previously published TCR beta repertoires from 600 to 750 donors and added high-resolution HLA genotyping. Every discovery cohort repertoire had been produced on one sequencing platform. In the later analysis, no new phenotypic data were used to find candidate immune exposures; instead, reliance was placed on TCR beta sequences and their occurrence across donors. Of the 398 genotyped donors, over 70% fell in the genetic ancestry cluster associated with self-reported Caucasian donors. Among about 400 genotyped donors of the cohort, an average of roughly 230,000 unique TCR beta nucleotide sequences was sequenced per donor, of which approximately 19% were non-productive. Using immunosequencing, the study profiled T cell repertoires from around 680 subjects and related those repertoires to cytomegalovirus serostatus. Here is what the overall study found, with its caveats: The classifier was reported to diagnose cytomegalovirus status with high specificity and sensitivity in both the original and validation cohorts. A group of highly shared sequence variants was considered likely to be a technical artifact of the sequencing pipeline. In a later analysis, TCR association rates were found to vary across HLA loci, with the most associated TCRs seen for DRB1 alleles and the fewest for HLA-C alleles. A further reported finding was that TCR beta sequences accurately predicted the HLA-A and HLA-B alleles for most subjects in the first cohort. Broadly in line with IMGT annotations, most TCR beta V segments showed up in productive rearrangements about 90% or about 30% of the time in an earlier analysis of a few hundred of the donors. When HLA alleles, especially DR and DQ, strongly co-occurred, TCR associations were difficult to assign to individual alleles. HLA typing was unavailable for some donors at each locus, so association tests used only the typed subset. Compared with the 666-donor mean, donors in an Asian-associated ancestry cluster had fewer N-insertions in productive TCRs, according to a later genetic analysis. In vitro tests confirmed that a few of the cytomegalovirus-associated TCR beta chains recognize cytomegalovirus antigens. It was suggested by the authors that the approach could potentially be generalized to other disease states and immunological phenotypes. At a false discovery rate of 0.05, a later analysis linked around 17,000 TCR beta sequences to specific HLA alleles. Some IMGT-functional V segments, including TRBV6-2 and TRBV6-3, could not be distinguished by the 87-base-pair reads and were therefore excluded. Linkage disequilibrium might explain the correlated functional status among segregating V segments, but an unknown experimental factor could not be excluded. According to a later analysis, most CMV-associated TCR beta chains appeared to be HLA-restricted, and the HLA associations seemed to be driven largely by CMV exposure. This cohort had only TCR beta chains sequenced, and the lack of alpha or paired-chain data limited which features could be detected. The study gave a list of 150 to 200 TCR beta chains associated with cytomegalovirus. According to a later analysis, parvovirus B19, influenza, CMV and Epstein-Barr virus appeared linked to several top co-occurrence clusters. Most TCR sequences were seen in very few donors, while some public TCRs were found in many individuals. Because counts were too low, 15 to 20 rarely observed V segments, including chromosome 9 orphons, were left out of the earlier analysis of roughly 600 of the donors. The presence/absence analyses assumed that sequencing depth was roughly uniform across donors, and that assumption may not be true. CMV serostatus was the only immune exposure information available for the cohort. In a later genetic analysis, a missense DCLRE1C variant was associated with V-gene and J-gene trimming of TCR beta chains, and the association was replicated in an independent cohort. Compared with equally common non-associated chains, HLA-associated TCR beta chains in a later analysis were more clonally expanded and had lower generation probabilities.

V lost 4 bases and J lost 7 bases, and the count of bases not matched to a germline gene is 16. CDR1 SGHNT and CDR2 YYREEE were looked up in the germline V gene (reference sequence). The CDR3 sequence holds 16 residues, the cysteine and phenylalanine included. The only DNA kept is the CDR3, 48 bases in frame from the first base. The method was the immunoSEQ multiplex PCR assay. A mixture of 60 forward primers for TCR Vbeta segments and 13 reverse primers for TCR Jbeta segments was used in the multiplex PCR. The CDR3 region of rearranged TCR beta genes was amplified from genomic DNA by a multiplex PCR assay. On the Illumina HiSeq System, the amplified TCR beta libraries were sequenced as 87-base-pair reads. Per the authors' processing: A later analysis tallied roughly 78 million unique TCR beta chains across the 700 or so repertoires, and around 9.9 million of those chains were shared by two or more donors. To remove PCR and sequencing errors, raw reads were error-corrected and collapsed into unique sequences using a nearest-neighbor algorithm that merged closely related sequences. V, D and J gene segments were assigned by aligning CDR3 sequences to IMGT reference sequences. For a sequence to be retained, a match of at least six nucleotides to both a V gene segment and a J gene segment was required. A rearrangement counted as productive if the CDR3 had no stop codons and remained in frame with V and J, and every other rearrangement counted as non-productive. Following IMGT convention, CDR3 was defined as the stretch from the second conserved V-encoded cysteine up to the conserved J-encoded phenylalanine. In an earlier analysis of approximately 500 of the donors, sequences lacking an unambiguous match to a single V gene segment were excluded. An earlier analysis of 587 of the donors classified V segments as functional when productive rearrangements were above 56.7% and as segregating when the standard deviation between donors was above 5%. To diagnose cytomegalovirus status from the catalog of TCR beta chain sequences, a statistical classification framework was built. In a later analysis, V and J genes were assigned by comparing TCR nucleotide sequences against IMGT/GENE-DB human TR gene sequences. A later analysis assigned CDR3 sequences and most-parsimonious VDJ recombination scenarios with the TCRdist pipeline. In a later analysis, each TCR beta chain was defined by its CDR3 amino acid sequence together with its V-gene family, and reads without a unique V-gene family were excluded. As a way to deal with suspected cross-contamination and a sequencing artifact, a later analysis dropped hundreds of nucleotide sequences that were highly shared and had low generation probability. A later analysis calculated a clonal expansion index for each public chain from normalized within-repertoire ranks of inferred template counts. In a later analysis, generation probabilities were computed with a VDJ recombination model fitted to out-of-frame rearrangements, and the resulting probabilities were checked against IGoR. Hypergeometric tests were used in a later analysis to score TCR-TCR, TCR-HLA and TCR-CMV co-occurrence, with a repertoire-size bias correction applied to the TCR pairs. A later analysis estimated false discovery rates by permuting HLA or CMV assignments 20 times. In a later analysis, co-occurring TCRs were grouped using DBSCAN, with TCRdist sequence similarity added in when clustering inside HLA-allele-positive subsets. For co-occurrence clustering, repertoires with fewer than 30,000 or more than 120,000 public chains were excluded, along with roughly 5 repertoires with anomalous nucleotide sharing. TCRdb provides this immuneACCESS table in a form limited to in-frame rearrangements. Some clones are lacking; in checked studies, under half of them reflect an unresolved V gene, and why the rest are absent is not known. Clonal size and the V and J genes are those of that table, whereas D and trimming came from the DNA. Here the sample has roughly 120,000 clones; 77% occur a single time. The top ten clonotypes cover 4.9% of the sample.

In total, roughly 710 healthy bone marrow donors made up the cohort. At the time of sampling, every cohort member was nominally healthy, though immune exposures that went unrecorded were likely present. The donor was CMV seropositive and was included in the group of almost 300 seropositive cohort members. A peripheral blood sample was provided by each donor, and peripheral blood mononuclear cells were used for TCR beta sequencing. The Qiagen DNeasy Blood Extraction Kit was used to extract genomic DNA from the blood cell samples. Comment on this clone: This receptor's antigen is unknown. No base quality information exists; no much larger clone differs at one position.

Material: PBMCs. Recombination linked TRBV5-4 to TRBJ2-7; TRBD2 fits 8 bases in the junction. The clonotype was recovered from a middle-aged man in good health and CMV-seropositive. The nucleotide sequence reads TGTGCCAGCAGCCCTAAGGTTCTGAGCGGGAGTGGTGAGCAGTACTTC. Translated, this is CASSPKVLSGSGEQYF.